Shown below are 8 T cell receptor beta chains from a single sample sequenced in a study of T cell responses to AZD1222 COVID-19 vaccine. Some clones are missing from TCRdb's copy, which holds only in-frame ones; the method was immunoSEQ multiplex PCR. The top ten hold more than 5.5% of the sample, which has about 160,000 clones, more than 70% seen once. The sequenced sample was peripheral blood, obtained on day 0 of AZD1222 vaccination. The receptors come from an adult in good health.

The genes are TRBV7-2 and TRBJ1-4; 7 nucleotides agree with TRBD1. Germline lookup yields CDR1 SGHTA and CDR2 FQGNSA. The junction had 5 bases not matched to a gene; V was cut back by 3 bases and J by 7 bases. This CDR3 is built from 14 residues. The CDR3 here is CASSLTGRSEKLFF. The CDR3 DNA reads TGTGCCAGCAGCTTGACAGGGAGAAGTGAAAAACTGTTTTTT.

This chain connects TRBV6-5 to TRBJ1-5; D call uncertain. Germline V gives CDR1 MNHEY, CDR2 SVGAGI. V was trimmed by 5 bases and J by 1 base, leaving 9 bases between them. CDR3 size: 14 residues. The CDR3 sequence is CASSPLRSNQPQHF. The CDR3 DNA sequence: TGTGCCAGCAGTCCCCTAAGGAGCAATCAGCCCCAGCATTTT.

The chain couples TRBV29-1 to TRBJ2-4; 11 positions agree with TRBD2. Germline CDR1 and CDR2: SQVTM and ANQGSEA. Trimming at V came to 7 bases and at J to 14 bases, leaving 7 bases not matched to a gene. CDR3 length: 11 residues. CDR3 sequence (DNA): TGCAGCGCTAAGACTAGCGGGGTGGAGTACTTC. Its protein product is CSAKTSGVEYF.

The chain employs TRBV3-1 (or the pseudogene TRBV3-2) and TRBJ2-5; TRBD2 matches 8 bases. Germline V gives CDR1 LGHDT, CDR2 YNNKEL (reference sequence). Trimming removed 4 bases from V and 3 bases from J; junction bases left unmatched: 10. CDR3 size: 16 residues. CDR3 DNA sequence: TGTGCCAGCAGCCTACCTTTGATAGCGGGAAAAGAGACCCAGTACTTC. Protein sequence: CASSLPLIAGKETQYF.

The CDR3 loop is CATSDAGTSGANEQFF. The CDR3 DNA follows: TGTGCCACCAGTGACGCCGGGACTAGCGGGGCAAATGAGCAGTTCTTC. The chain combines TRBV24-1 with TRBJ2-1; TRBD2 aligns across 13 bases. Germline CDR1 is KGHDR and CDR2 is SFDVKD. V lost 4 bases and J lost 7; bases outside the gene matches: 6. CDR3 length: 16 residues.

The table lists this clone with a few counts. This chain links TRBV27 with TRBJ2-7; possibly TRBD1 for D (5 bases). Trimming took 5 bases from V and 1 from J, leaving 12 bases between them. The CDR3 sequence is 14 residues long. The germline CDR1 and CDR2 sequences are MNHEY and SMNVEV (reference sequence). This CDR3 is CASSNFPGSYEQYF. CDR3 in DNA: TGTGCCAGCAGTAACTTTCCAGGGTCCTACGAGCAGTACTTC.

The rearrangement uses TRBV5-1 and TRBJ2-7, with 8 bases that match TRBD1. This CDR3 comprises 14 residues. Germline CDR1 SGHRS, CDR2 YFSETQ. V shed 2 bases and J 4 bases; nucleotides not matched to a gene: 5. CDR3 sequence (DNA): TGCGCCAGCAGCTTAGGGACAGGTGTTTACGAGCAGTACTTC. Translating it yields CASSLGTGVYEQYF.

The chain has TRBV28 and TRBJ2-3; maybe TRBD1 (5 bases). Trimming removed 6 bases at V and 4 bases at J, with 8 bases between. CDR1 and CDR2 from the germline V gene are MDHEN and SYDVKM. CDR3 length: 12 residues. The CDR3 DNA is TGTGCCAGCAGAGGGGTGGCAGATACGCAGTATTTT. This translates into CASRGVADTQYF.